The text below deals with one T cell receptor (beta chain). Antigen specificity is unknown. Repertoires were generated with immunoSEQ multiplex PCR, while TCRdb's copy carries only in-frame clones and drops some. The table shows 57,000 or so clones, with 86% occurring only once. This entry is derived from a study of OX40 agonist ivuxolimab in advanced cancers. Background on the study: A male proportion of about 86% was recorded, with mean age about 62 years and range about 20 to 85. Study-level points and caveats: Not determined was the antigen specificity of the expanded peripheral T cells. Some nonresponders additionally presented with little normalized T-cell clonal expansion.

Germline CDR1 is LNHNV and CDR2 is YYDKDF (reference sequence). V lost 8 bases and J lost 9; bases outside the gene matches: 11. This CDR3 is built from 15 residues. The V call is TRBV15, the J call TRBJ2-1; TRBD2 agrees at 12 bases. The TCR sequence derives from an adult with an advanced solid tumor such as melanoma, head and neck, liver or kidney cancer. The material was CD4+ or CD8+ T cells sorted from blood, obtained in a trial of the OX40 agonist ivuxolimab. CDR3 residues: CATSSGRALYGEQFF. The CDR3 DNA reads TGTGCCACCTCTAGCGGGAGGGCTTTATATGGTGAGCAGTTCTTC.